A selection of T cell receptor beta chains follows, all from one sample in a study of shared clonotypes between healthy human individuals. Here immunoSEQ multiplex PCR was the method, and the copy in TCRdb shows in-frame clones only, minus some. The data contain around 1,900,000 clones, just under 95% of them seen just once; the ten biggest clones take up approximately 1.7%. The sample consisted of naive CD8+ T cells from PBMCs. Receptors originate from a man aged 18 to 29 in good health. Some clones in this sample may be carry-over from other donors' samples. Both conserved end residues are part of each CDR3. The D gene is left open where the match is weak. Expanded clones are given a class, and other clones once, few, many or no size at all.

D	V	J	size	CDR3	DNA
.	TRBV15	TRBJ2-7	.	CATSTSSGRGYEQYF	TGTGCCACCAGCACGTCATCAGGGAGAGGCTACGAGCAGTACTTC
.	TRBV7-9	TRBJ1-1	.	CASSSPRRGLNTEAFF	TGTGCCAGCAGCTCCCCCCGTAGGGGTTTGAACACTGAAGCTTTCTTT
TRBD2	TRBV29-1	TRBJ2-1	.	CSVVGLAGEGLLYNEQFF	TGCAGCGTTGTGGGACTAGCGGGAGAGGGGTTATTATACAATGAGCAGTTCTTC
TRBD1	TRBV11-2	TRBJ2-7	.	CASSFGQGALKSYEQYF	TGTGCCAGCAGCTTTGGACAGGGGGCCCTTAAGTCCTACGAGCAGTACTTC
.	TRBV7-9	TRBJ2-1	.	CAIVGKPYNEQFF	TGTGCCATTGTAGGGAAACCCTACAATGAGCAGTTCTTC
.	TRBV6-6	TRBJ1-1	.	CASIPTEGMNTEAFF	TGTGCCAGCATTCCAACGGAGGGCATGAACACTGAAGCTTTCTTT
.	TRBV11-2	TRBJ1-1	few	CASSLTPVGVTFF	TGTGCCAGCAGCCTAACCCCCGTGGGGGTGACTTTCTTT
.	TRBV25-1	TRBJ1-2	.	CASSELYDSPYGYTF	TGTGCCAGCAGTGAATTGTACGACTCTCCCTATGGCTACACCTTC
.	TRBV7-6	TRBJ2-2	.	CASSLGPLANTGELFF	TGTGCCAGCAGCTTAGGTCCCCTAGCCAACACCGGGGAGCTGTTTTTT
.	TRBV2	TRBJ1-1	.	CASIIKGAYTEAFF	TGTGCCAGCATCATTAAAGGGGCTTACACTGAAGCTTTCTTT